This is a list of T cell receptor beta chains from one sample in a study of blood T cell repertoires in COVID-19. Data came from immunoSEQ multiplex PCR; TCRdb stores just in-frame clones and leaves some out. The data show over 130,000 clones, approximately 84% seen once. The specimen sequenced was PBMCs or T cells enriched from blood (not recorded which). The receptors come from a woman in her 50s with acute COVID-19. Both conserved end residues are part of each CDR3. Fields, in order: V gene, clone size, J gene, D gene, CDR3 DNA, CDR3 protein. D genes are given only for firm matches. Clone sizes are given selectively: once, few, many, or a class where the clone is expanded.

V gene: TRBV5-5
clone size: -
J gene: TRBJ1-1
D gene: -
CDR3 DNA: TGTGCCAGCAGCTCCACAGGAATAATAATGAACACTGAAGCTTTCTTT
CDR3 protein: CASSSTGIIMNTEAFF

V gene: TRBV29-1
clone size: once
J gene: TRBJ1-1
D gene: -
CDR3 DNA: TGCAGCGCCGGCAGAAGGGAGCTCAACACTGAAGCTTTCTTT
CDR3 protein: CSAGRRELNTEAFF

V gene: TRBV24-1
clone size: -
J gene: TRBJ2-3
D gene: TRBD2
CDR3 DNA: TGTGCCACCAGTGATTCCGGACTAGCGGGAGGGGCACCCACAGATACGCAGTATTTT
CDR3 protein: CATSDSGLAGGAPTDTQYF

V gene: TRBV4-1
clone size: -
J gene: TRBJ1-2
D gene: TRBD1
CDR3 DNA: TGCGCCAGCAGCCAGCCGGGACAGGGTGAGGGGGGCTACACCTTC
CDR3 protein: CASSQPGQGEGGYTF

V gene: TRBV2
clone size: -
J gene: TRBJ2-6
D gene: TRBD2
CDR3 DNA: TGTGCCATCCATCTGGGAAAGCGGGAGGCTTTCTTTGGCTCTGGGGCCAACGTCCTGACTTTC
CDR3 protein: CAIHLGKREAFFGSGANVLTF

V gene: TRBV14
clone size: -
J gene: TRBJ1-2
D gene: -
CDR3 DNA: TGTGCCAGCAGCCAAATCTCGGGGGACCTCACCGGGGGCTACACCTTC
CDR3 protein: CASSQISGDLTGGYTF

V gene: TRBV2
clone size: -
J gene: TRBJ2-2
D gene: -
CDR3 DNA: TGTGCCAGCAGTGGTGGCCCTGTAAGTCGTACCGGGGAGCTGTTTTTT
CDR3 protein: CASSGGPVSRTGELFF

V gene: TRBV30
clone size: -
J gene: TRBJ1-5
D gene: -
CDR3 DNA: TGTGCCTGGTCGGGGGGGAATCAGCCCCAGCATTTT
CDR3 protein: CAWSGGNQPQHF

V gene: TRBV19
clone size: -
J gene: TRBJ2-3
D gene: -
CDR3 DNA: TGTGCCAGTAATCTCGCGGGGCAAAGGGATACGCAGTATTTT
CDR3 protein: CASNLAGQRDTQYF

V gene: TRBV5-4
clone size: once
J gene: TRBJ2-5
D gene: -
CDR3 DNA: TGTGCCAGCAGCTTGGCCCTACAGGAGAGCCAAGAGACCCAGTACTTC
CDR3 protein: CASSLALQESQETQYF

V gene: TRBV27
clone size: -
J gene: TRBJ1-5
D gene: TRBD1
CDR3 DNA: TGTGCCAGGACAGGGAATCAGCCCCAGCATTTT
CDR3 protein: CARTGNQPQHF

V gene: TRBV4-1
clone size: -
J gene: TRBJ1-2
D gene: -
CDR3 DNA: TGCGCCAGCAGCCAAGGTAGGGGGGGCCCAAAGCCCGGCTACACCTTC
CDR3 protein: CASSQGRGGPKPGYTF

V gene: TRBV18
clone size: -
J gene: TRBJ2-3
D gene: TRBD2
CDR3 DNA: TGTGCCAGCTCACTCGAGACTAGCGGGAGCACAGATACGCAGTATTTT
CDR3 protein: CASSLETSGSTDTQYF

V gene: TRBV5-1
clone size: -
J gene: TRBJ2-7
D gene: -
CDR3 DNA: TGCGCCAGTTGTAGCGTAGGCGGGTCCTACGAGCAGTACTTC
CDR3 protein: CASCSVGGSYEQYF

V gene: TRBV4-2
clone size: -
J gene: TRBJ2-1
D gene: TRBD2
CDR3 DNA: TGTGCCAGCAGCCAAGATCTGACTAGCGGGAGTTACAATGAGCAGTTCTTC
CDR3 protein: CASSQDLTSGSYNEQFF

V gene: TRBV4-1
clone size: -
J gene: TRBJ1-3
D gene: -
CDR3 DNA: TGCGCCAGCAGCCAGGATACCACAGTCCCCGGAAACACCATATATTTT
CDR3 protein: CASSQDTTVPGNTIYF

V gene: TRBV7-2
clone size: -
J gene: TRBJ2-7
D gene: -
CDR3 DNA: TGTGCCAGCATCAAAACGGCGGGGAACTACGAGCAGTACTTC
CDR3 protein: CASIKTAGNYEQYF

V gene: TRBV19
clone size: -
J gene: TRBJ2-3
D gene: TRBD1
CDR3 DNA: TGTGCCAGTAGCCCTCGGGACAGGGGAGCAGATACGCAGTATTTT
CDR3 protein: CASSPRDRGADTQYF

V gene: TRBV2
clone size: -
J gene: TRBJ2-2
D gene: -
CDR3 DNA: TGTGCCAGCAGGTGGACACAGAACACCGGGGAGCTGTTTTTT
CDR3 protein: CASRWTQNTGELFF

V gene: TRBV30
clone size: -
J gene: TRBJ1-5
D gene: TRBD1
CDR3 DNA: TGTGCCTGGAGTCTCACGGGACAGGCCTTTTCTAGCAATCAGCCCCAGCATTTT
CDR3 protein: CAWSLTGQAFSSNQPQHF

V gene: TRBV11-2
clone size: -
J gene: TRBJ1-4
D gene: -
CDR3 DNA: TGTGCCAGCAGCTTGGGCTGGGTAAATGAAAAACTGTTTTTT
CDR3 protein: CASSLGWVNEKLFF

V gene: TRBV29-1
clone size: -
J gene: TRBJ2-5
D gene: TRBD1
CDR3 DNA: TGCAGCGCCCGAACAGGGGTAGAGACCCAGTACTTC
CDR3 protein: CSARTGVETQYF

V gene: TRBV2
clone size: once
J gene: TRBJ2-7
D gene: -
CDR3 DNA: TGTGCCAGCAGTGTACAAGGGGGTTCTAGCGGATACTTCGACGAGCAGTACTTC
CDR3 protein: CASSVQGGSSGYFDEQYF

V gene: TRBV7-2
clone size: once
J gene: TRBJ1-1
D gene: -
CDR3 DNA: TGTGCCAGCAGTCCTCAGATGAACACTGAAGCTTTCTTT
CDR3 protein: CASSPQMNTEAFF

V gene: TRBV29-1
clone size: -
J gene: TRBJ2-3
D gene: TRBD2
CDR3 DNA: TGCAGCGTTGAAGCCCCTCCAGCGGGGTCAGATACGCAGTATTTT
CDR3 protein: CSVEAPPAGSDTQYF

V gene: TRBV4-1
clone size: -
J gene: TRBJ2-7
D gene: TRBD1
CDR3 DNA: TGCGCCAGCAGCCAAGCACAGGGGGACTCCTACGAGCAGTACTTC
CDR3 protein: CASSQAQGDSYEQYF

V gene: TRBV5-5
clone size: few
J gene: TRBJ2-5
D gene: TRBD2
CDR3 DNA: TGTGCCAGCAGCTTGTCCCTAGCGGGGGGGGCTAGCCTCAGTGAGACCCAGTACTTC
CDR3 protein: CASSLSLAGGASLSETQYF

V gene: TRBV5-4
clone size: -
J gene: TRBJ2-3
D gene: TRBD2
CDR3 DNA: TGTGCCAGCAGCTTGCGGCGGGAGGGATCAACAGATACGCAGTATTTT
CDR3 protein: CASSLRREGSTDTQYF

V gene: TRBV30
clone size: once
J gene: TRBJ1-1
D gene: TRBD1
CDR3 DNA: TGTGCCTGGATGCTTTTGGCCGGGACAGTGGATATCTACACTGAAGCTTTCTTT
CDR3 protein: CAWMLLAGTVDIYTEAFF